One sample yielded the 18 T cell receptor beta chains listed below, sequenced in a study of shared clonotypes between healthy human individuals. Profiled with immunoSEQ multiplex PCR; TCRdb holds only in-frame clones, not every one. The sample holds over a million clones, about 84% seen once. The source material was memory CD4+ T cells from PBMCs. The subset here: CD45RA-negative fraction. The receptors derive from a man aged 18 to 29 in good health. Some clones in this sample may be carry-over from other donors' samples.

V gene TRBV28 combines with J gene TRBJ1-1; D is unresolved. V shed 7 bases and J shed 1 base, with 16 bases lying between them. The CDR3 extends over 15 amino acids. The germline CDR1 and CDR2 sequences are MDHEN and SYDVKM. CDR3 nucleotide sequence: TGTGCCAGCACCACCCCCAAGCTGGGGAACACTGAAGCTTTCTTT. It codes for CASTTPKLGNTEAFF.

V is TRBV28 and J is TRBJ2-7, with D maybe TRBD1 (6 bases). Deletions cut 4 bases from V and 0 bases from J, with 16 bases between. CDR3 length: 16 residues. From germline, CDR1 is MDHEN and CDR2 SYDVKM. In DNA, the CDR3 is TGTGCCAGCAGTTCCCCGGGCAGGGGCCTCTCCTACGAGCAGTACTTC. Protein: CASSSPGRGLSYEQYF.

With respect to this clone: The sample contains more than one DNA sequence encoding this CDR3. The J gene is TRBJ2-3, the V gene TRBV20-1, with D hard to call. Germline assignment: CDR1 DFQATT and CDR2 SNEGSKA (reference sequence). V was pared by 6 bases and J by 4 bases, with 8 bases between. The CDR3 spans 11 residues. This chain's CDR3 is CSARTPDTQYF. The CDR3 DNA reads as TGCAGTGCCCGGACCCCAGATACGCAGTATTTT.

This chain connects TRBV7-2 to TRBJ2-1; D remains ambiguous. The CDR3 is 16 amino acids. V lost 0 bases and J lost 2, with 11 bases in between. In germline, CDR1 is SGHTA, CDR2 FQGNSA. The CDR3 DNA follows: TGTGCCAGCAGCTTAGCGGCTACTAAGACCTACAATGAGCAGTTCTTC. It yields the protein CASSLAATKTYNEQFF.

The chain recombines TRBV28 with TRBJ2-2; tentatively, D is TRBD2 (5 bases). The germline V and J ends were trimmed by 6 bases and 0 bases, with 20 bases remaining between them. The CDR3 is 18 amino acids. The germline gives CDR1 MDHEN, CDR2 SYDVKM. CDR3 loop: CASRQSFIAGANTGELFF. The DNA for the CDR3 is TGTGCCAGCAGACAAAGTTTTATCGCGGGCGCGAACACCGGGGAGCTGTTTTTT. Supplemented by reference TRBV28 and TRBJ2-2, the full variable domain reads DVKVTQSSRYLVKRTGEKVFLECVQDMDHENMFWYRQDPGLGLRLIYFSYDVKMKEKGDIPEGYSVSREKKERFSLILESASTNQTSMYLCASRQSFIAGANTGELFFGEGSRLTVL.

This clone was detected only a few times. The rearrangement joins TRBV5-5 to TRBJ1-2; D perhaps matches TRBD1 (5 bases). V was cut by 4 bases and J by 4 bases, with 14 bases left in between. CDR3 length: 14 amino acids. Germline V lookup: CDR1 SGHKS, CDR2 YYEKEE (reference sequence). Written as DNA, the CDR3 is TGTGCCAGCAGCCAAACAGACAGCGGCTATGGCTACACCTTC. Its translation: CASSQTDSGYGYTF.

The genes are TRBV5-4 and TRBJ2-1; 8 bases are shared with TRBD2. V dropped 4 bases and J dropped 6; count of bases not matched to a gene: 9. Germline V gives CDR1 SGHNT, CDR2 YYREEE (reference sequence). The CDR3 totals 15 residues. The CDR3 here is CASSPTTGGPNEQFF. The DNA of the CDR3 is TGTGCCAGCAGCCCTACTACGGGAGGGCCCAATGAGCAGTTCTTC.

This clone has only a few counts. The rearrangement uses TRBV19 and TRBJ2-7; 8 bases agree with TRBD2. In germline, CDR1 is LNHDA, CDR2 SQIVND (reference sequence). The J segment lost 3 bases and the V segment lost 7 bases, leaving 14 bases of the junction unmatched. The CDR3 extends over 16 amino acids. DNA of the CDR3: TGTGCCAGTATAATGGGGTTACAAGCGGGAGACTACGAGCAGTACTTC. Translation gives CASIMGLQAGDYEQYF.

V gene TRBV4-1 combines with J gene TRBJ1-6; D unresolved. This CDR3 spans 16 amino acids. V lost 0 bases and J lost 9, with 15 bases in between. The V gene's germline CDR1 is MGHRA and CDR2 YSYEKL. CDR3 sequence: CASSQDSEASGSPLHF. In DNA form, the CDR3 reads TGCGCCAGCAGCCAAGATAGTGAGGCTTCGGGTTCACCCCTCCACTTT.

As DNA, the CDR3 is TGTGCCAGCAGCTTAGTTACACTTCAAGAGACCCAGTACTTC. This sequence encodes CASSLVTLQETQYF. V usage is TRBV11-2 and J usage is TRBJ2-5, with no clear D. Trimming took 1 base from V and 2 from J, leaving 8 bases between them. CDR3 length: 14 amino acids. CDR1 is SGHAT, CDR2 FQNNGV, per germline.

The chain joins TRBV7-9 to TRBJ2-3; either TRBD1 or TRBD2 may supply D (7 bases each). V lost 4 bases and J lost 4, with 21 bases in between. From germline, CDR1 is SEHNR and CDR2 FQNEAQ (reference sequence). The CDR3 is 17 residues long. Written as DNA, the CDR3 is TGTGCCAGCAGCTCCCCCGTAGGCAGGGGGGGGGCAGATACGCAGTATTTT. Translation gives CASSSPVGRGGADTQYF.

The chain combines TRBV11-3 with TRBJ2-1; D is undetermined. V lost 6 bases and J 12 bases, leaving 15 bases between the germline ends. Germline CDR1 is SGHNT and CDR2 is YENEEA. The CDR3 extends over 12 amino acids. CDR3 loop: CASRSATGPQFF. CDR3 coding DNA: TGTGCCAGCAGGTCTGCCACGGGTCCGCAGTTCTTC.

The chain recombines TRBV30 with TRBJ2-5; the D is unclear. The DNA end is a closer match to TRBJ2-7, so the J assignment may be wrong. Germline assignment: CDR1 GTSNPN and CDR2 SVGIG (reference sequence). The CDR3 spans 13 residues. CDR3 residues: CAWSLNEIDEQYF. In DNA form, the CDR3 reads TGTGCCTGGAGTCTCAACGAGATCGACGAGCAGTACTTC.

Comment on this clone: This likely reflects a read error, since a far larger clone is one base away. The chain combines TRBV25-1 with TRBJ1-1, with D uncertain. CDR3 size: 11 residues. In germline, CDR1 is MGHDK, CDR2 SYGVNS. CDR3 residues: CASRRNAEAFF. The CDR3 region has the DNA TGTGCCAGCAGGAGGAACGCTGAAGCTTTCTTT. The whole variable domain, remainder taken from reference TRBV25-1 and TRBJ1-1, is EADIYQTPRYLVIGTGKKITLECSQTMGHDKMYWYQQDPGMELHLIHYSYGVNSTEKGDLSSESTVSRIRTEHFPLTLESARPSHTSQYLCASRRNAEAFFGQGTRLTVV.

This sequence joins TRBV5-1 and TRBJ2-3, with 9 bases that match TRBD2. CDR1 is SGHRS, CDR2 YFSETQ, per germline. The V segment lost 4 bases and the J segment 6 bases; nucleotides outside the gene matches: 9. There are 15 residues in the CDR3. CDR3 in amino acids: CASSNLAGGLDTQYF. The CDR3 DNA reads as TGCGCCAGCAGCAACCTTGCGGGAGGGCTGGATACGCAGTATTTT.

The chain is built from TRBV19 and TRBJ1-5; a weak D match, TRBD1 (5 bases). In germline, CDR1 is LNHDA, CDR2 SQIVND (reference sequence). The V gene lost 7 bases and the J gene lost 7 bases, with 17 bases spanning the gap. The CDR3 totals 14 residues. The CDR3 protein is CASTSGHANQPQHF. The DNA of the CDR3 is TGTGCCAGTACGTCCGGACACGCAAACCAGCCCCAGCATTTT.

CDR3 DNA: TGCGCCAGCAGCTTGCCTCAGGGAGGGGGGGTCGCAGATACGCAGTATTTT. Its protein is CASSLPQGGGVADTQYF. The chain is built from TRBV5-1 and TRBJ2-3, with a weak D call TRBD2 (7 bases). CDR1 and CDR2 (germline): SGHRS, YFSETQ. The CDR3 spans 17 residues. Trimming shortened V by 1 base and J by 4 bases, and 19 bases separated the two germline ends.

The rearrangement links TRBV27 to TRBJ1-2; D may be TRBD1 (6 bases). The V end was cut by 3 bases, the J end by 8 bases, with 16 bases between. This CDR3 has 14 amino acids. Germline V gene sequence: CDR1 MNHEY, CDR2 SMNVEV (reference sequence). CDR3: CASSLRAGAGGYTF. The CDR3 nucleotides are TGTGCCAGCAGTTTGCGAGCAGGGGCAGGGGGCTACACCTTC.